This T cell receptor beta chain emerged from a study of identical twins. Whole-study results and caveats: Findings came from cross-sectional statistics, without long-term follow-up of donors.

This clonotype was counted between two and nine times. The antigen is unknown. TCRdb recomputed calls from the 5' RACE reads with MiXCR, one row per CDR3 protein. The sample consists of some 590,000 distinct CDR3 sequences, just under 10% of them appearing once. In addition, the sample was reused for a study of yellow fever vaccine responses in identical twins.

This clonotype originated in a young woman in good health. The sample consisted of PBMCs.

In nucleotides, the CDR3 is TGTGCCAGCAGCCCCAGGGCCCACGGGGAGCTGTTTTTT. The encoded protein is CASSPRAHGELFF. The rearrangement links TRBV7-2 to TRBJ2-2; a weak D match, TRBD1 (5 bases). There are 13 residues in the CDR3. Germline-derived CDR1 and CDR2 are SGHTA and FQGNSA. V was shortened by 5 bases and J by 7 bases, with 11 bases between the two germline ends.